This is a list of T cell receptor beta chains from one sample in a study of cytomegalovirus exposure and HLA in healthy donors. Profiled with immunoSEQ multiplex PCR; TCRdb holds only in-frame clones, not every one. Here the sample spans roughly 52,000 clones, around 78% being singletons. The sample taken for sequencing was PBMCs. The receptor set was obtained from a female donor in good health and CMV-seronegative. Both conserved end residues are part of each CDR3. The D gene is left open where the match is weak. Size is omitted from some rows. Given values are once, few, many or a class for expanded clones.

clone_size	d_call	v_call	j_call	cdr3_nt	cdr3_aa
few	-	TRBV7-3	TRBJ1-1	TGTGCCAGCAGCTTAGCACCGGGACACAAGGATGGCGGCACTGAAGCTTTCTTT	CASSLAPGHKDGGTEAFF
-	TRBD2	TRBV10-3	TRBJ2-7	TGTGCCATCAGTGATCTCACTAGCGGGGGGGACGAGCAGTACTTC	CAISDLTSGGDEQYF
-	-	TRBV27	TRBJ1-2	TGTGCCAGCGGCCTGGACAGATCCTTCGCCGCTAACTATGGCTACACCTTC	CASGLDRSFAANYGYTF
-	TRBD1	TRBV2	TRBJ1-1	TGTGCCAGCAGCACCGACAGGGGCACTGAAGCTTTCTTT	CASSTDRGTEAFF
-	-	TRBV7-2	TRBJ2-1	TGTGCCAGCAGCCGACTTCTAGGCAGTGAGCAGTTCTTC	CASSRLLGSEQFF
-	TRBD1	TRBV6-5	TRBJ1-2	TGTGCCAGCAGTCCCTGGACAGGGGTTGACTATGGCTACACCTTC	CASSPWTGVDYGYTF
-	-	TRBV6-6	TRBJ2-2	TGTGCCAGCAGGGAGACAGGACCCTACACCGGGGAGCTGTTTTTT	CASRETGPYTGELFF
-	-	TRBV10-1	TRBJ2-2	TGCGCCAGCAGTGGGACAGTCCAGGGCACCGGGGAGCTGTTTTTT	CASSGTVQGTGELFF
-	TRBD1	TRBV5-1	TRBJ2-2	TGCGCCAGCAGCTTGGAAGACAGGGTCACCGGGGAGCTGTTTTTT	CASSLEDRVTGELFF
-	-	TRBV5-1	TRBJ1-4	TGCGCCAGCAGCTTGGCCAGGGTAGGAGAAAAACTGTTTTTT	CASSLARVGEKLFF
-	-	TRBV6-6	TRBJ1-5	TGTGCCCACGGAGGTATTGGAAATCAGCCCCAGCATTTT	CAHGGIGNQPQHF
-	TRBD1	TRBV4-1	TRBJ2-7	TGCGCCAGCAGACGTCGGACAGGGGGTCTCGACGAGCAGTACTTC	CASRRRTGGLDEQYF
-	-	TRBV2	TRBJ1-1	TGTGCCAGCAATTCCCCGGGGGAACTAGTCCTTGAAGCTTTCTTT	CASNSPGELVLEAFF
-	-	TRBV25-1	TRBJ1-2	TGTGCCAGCAGTGGGCTTTGGGGCTACACCTTC	CASSGLWGYTF
-	TRBD2	TRBV7-8	TRBJ2-3	TGTGCCAGCAGTGGGAGGGGCCGGACAGATACGCAGTATTTT	CASSGRGRTDTQYF
-	-	TRBV19	TRBJ2-5	TGTGCCAGTAGTATATCGGCTAGCCGCCGGGAGACCCAGTACTTC	CASSISASRRETQYF
few	-	TRBV5-8	TRBJ1-6	TGTGCCAGCAGCTTCACCGCGGATTCACCCCTCCACTTT	CASSFTADSPLHF
-	TRBD1	TRBV4-3	TRBJ1-2	TGCGCCAGCAGCCAAGATTACAGGGGGGCGGACTATGGCTACACCTTC	CASSQDYRGADYGYTF
few	-	TRBV6-4	TRBJ1-2	TGTGCCAGCAGTCCAGGGAGGGGTGGAGATGGCTACACCTTC	CASSPGRGGDGYTF
-	-	TRBV5-8	TRBJ2-7	TGTGCCAGCAGCTCTGACATCATCAGCTCCTACGAGCAGTACTTC	CASSSDIISSYEQYF
-	-	TRBV2	TRBJ1-2	TGTGCCAGCACCTTGACAGGCGTAAATGGCTACACCTTC	CASTLTGVNGYTF
few	TRBD1	TRBV15	TRBJ1-5	TGTGCCACCAGCCCGAAACAGGGGCTTAATCAGCCCCAGCATTTT	CATSPKQGLNQPQHF
-	TRBD2	TRBV6-4	TRBJ2-1	TGTGCCAGCAGTGCCGCGGGGGGCTCCTACAATGAGCAGTTCTTC	CASSAAGGSYNEQFF
-	TRBD1	TRBV28	TRBJ1-1	TGTGCCAGCAGTTTATCTGTGGGACAGGGGATGAGGGCTTTCTTT	CASSLSVGQGMRAFF
few	-	TRBV6-5	TRBJ1-1	TGTGCCAGCAGTTACGGCTCCGGGGACACTGAAGCTTTCTTT	CASSYGSGDTEAFF
few	-	TRBV6-5	TRBJ2-3	TGTGCCAGCAGTTACATCCCCCACGGGTACACAGATACGCAGTATTTT	CASSYIPHGYTDTQYF
few	-	TRBV27	TRBJ1-1	TGTGCCAGCAGTGGACAGCCACCCTCGAACACTGAAGCTTTCTTT	CASSGQPPSNTEAFF
-	-	TRBV4-1	TRBJ2-2	TGCGCCAGCAGCATTTTGACAGATAACACCGGGGAGCTGTTTTTT	CASSILTDNTGELFF